These 20 T cell receptor beta chains were sequenced from one sample in a study of technical replicates of blood from a handful of donors. Produced via immunoSEQ multiplex PCR; TCRdb's table is partial and in-frame only. The table has more than 80,000 clones, approximately 96% seen once. Sequencing was done on a sample of T cells isolated from PBMCs. These receptors were collected from a human donor in good health.

The gene calls are TRBV28 and TRBJ2-2, with 16 bases fitting TRBD2. V lost 5 bases and J lost 6; bases outside the gene matches: 6. Looked up from germline, CDR1 is MDHEN and CDR2 is SYDVKM. This CDR3 has 17 amino acids. In DNA, the CDR3 is TGTGCCAGCAGTAAGGGACTAGCGGGAGGGCCGGCCGGGGAGCTGTTTTTT. Protein: CASSKGLAGGPAGELFF.

This sequence joins TRBV6-1 and TRBJ1-2; 8 bases match TRBD1. V was pared by 3 bases and J by 0 bases, with 3 bases of the junction left unmatched. The CDR3 is 15 amino acids. Germline CDR1 and CDR2: MNHNS and SASEGT. CDR3 in amino acids: CASSDHRGANYGYTF. CDR3 bases: TGTGCCAGCAGTGATCACAGGGGGGCTAACTATGGCTACACCTTC.

The gene calls are TRBV6-1 and TRBJ2-3; no clear D. Trimming shortened V by 8 bases and J by 2 bases, and 14 bases separated the two germline ends. The CDR3 is 14 amino acids. Germline CDR1 reads MNHNS; CDR2 reads SASEGT. This CDR3 reads CASLYVSDTDTQYF. The CDR3 DNA is TGTGCCAGCCTCTACGTATCCGACACAGATACGCAGTATTTT.

The chain uses TRBV5-1 and TRBJ1-2; 7 bases are a match to TRBD1. From germline, CDR1 is SGHRS and CDR2 YFSETQ. The V and J ends lost 0 bases and 4 bases, in that order; junction bases with no gene match: 6. This CDR3 has 15 amino acids. The CDR3 coding sequence is TGCGCCAGCAGCTTGGAACTGGACAGGAGCTATGGCTACACCTTC. Amino acids: CASSLELDRSYGYTF.

This sequence joins TRBV5-1 and TRBJ1-4, with TRBD1 matching 7 bases. This CDR3 contains 17 residues. In germline, CDR1 is SGHRS, CDR2 YFSETQ. V shed 2 bases, J shed 0 bases, and the junction held 7 bases outside the gene matches. CDR3 residues: CASSLSGQASTNEKLFF. The CDR3 DNA reads TGCGCCAGCAGCTTATCTGGACAGGCGTCAACTAATGAAAAACTGTTTTTT.

The rearrangement joins TRBV5-1 to TRBJ1-2, with TRBD1 as a possible D gene (6 bases). Germline lookup yields CDR1 SGHRS and CDR2 YFSETQ. The V and J ends lost 0 bases and 4 bases respectively, with 13 bases between them. The CDR3 is made up of 15 amino acids. The CDR3 nucleotides are TGCGCCAGCAGCTTGGCCTCAGACAGGACCTATGGCTACACCTTC. Translating gives CASSLASDRTYGYTF.

The chain couples TRBV6-1 to TRBJ1-5; 9 nucleotides match TRBD1. After removal of 6 bases from V and 3 bases from J, the junction contained 6 bases not matched to a gene. CDR3 length: 15 amino acids. CDR1 MNHNS and CDR2 SASEGT come from the germline V gene. The CDR3 coding sequence is TGTGCCAGCAGCCTGGACAGGGGTCACAATCAGCCCCAGCATTTT. This encodes CASSLDRGHNQPQHF.

The chain links TRBV6-5 to TRBJ1-1; the D gene is possibly TRBD1 (6 bases). The CDR3 length is 14 residues. CDR1 MNHEY and CDR2 SVGAGI come from the germline V gene. Trimming took 6 bases from V and 6 from J, leaving 17 bases between them. In DNA, the CDR3 is TGTGCCAGCAGGACTACAGGGTTGTGGCCTGAAGCTTTCTTT. Translated, it gives CASRTTGLWPEAFF.

This rearrangement joins TRBV15 to TRBJ1-1, with TRBD1 matching over 10 bases. V trimming: 0 bases; J trimming: 1 base; junction bases outside the gene matches: 2. The CDR3 loop spans 16 amino acids. Germline loops: CDR1 LNHNV, CDR2 YYDKDF (reference sequence). CDR3 loop: CATSRDGDRGNTEAFF. In DNA, the CDR3 is TGTGCCACCAGCAGAGATGGGGACAGGGGGAACACTGAAGCTTTCTTT.

As concerns this clone: The germline gene is not matched at one end of the junction; a read error may be the cause. This chain uses TRBV5-1 with TRBJ1-2; perhaps TRBD1 as D (5 bases). The length of the CDR3 is 14 residues. Germline V gene lookup returns CDR1 SGHRS and CDR2 YFSETQ. The CDR3 is CASSLEWADKAYVF. The CDR3 coding sequence is TGCGCCAGCAGCTTGGAATGGGCGGACAAGGCTTACGTCTTC.

This clone occurred once. V is TRBV7-9 and J is TRBJ1-1; D gene unclear. The germline gives CDR1 SEHNR, CDR2 FQNEAQ (reference sequence). Trimming removed 4 bases from V and 4 bases from J, with 10 bases in between. This CDR3 is 13 amino acids long. As DNA, the CDR3 is TGTGCCAGCAGCTCCCAGGTGGGCACTGAAGCTTTCTTT. It translates to CASSSQVGTEAFF.

The rearrangement uses TRBV28 and TRBJ1-4; no reliable D call. V lost 8 bases, J lost 8 bases, and 18 bases lay in between. Per the germline V gene, CDR1 is MDHEN and CDR2 is SYDVKM. The CDR3 is 14 residues long. The DNA of the CDR3 is TGTGCCAGCGGAAGTCTCTCCGTCGGGGAAAAACTGTTTTTT. Amino acids: CASGSLSVGEKLFF.

The chain uses TRBV4-1 and TRBJ1-3, with D unclear. The V gene lost 2 bases and the J gene lost 2 bases, with 10 bases spanning the gap. Germline-derived CDR1 and CDR2 are MGHRA and YSYEKL. The CDR3 consists of 15 residues. CDR3 in amino acids: CASSQTGLTGNTIYF. For the CDR3, the DNA is TGCGCCAGCAGCCAAACCGGACTGACTGGAAACACCATATATTTT.

The rearrangement uses TRBV27 and TRBJ1-5, with D perhaps matching TRBD1 (5 bases). Between the trimmed V and J ends, which lost 2 bases and 7 bases, there was a span of 12 bases. Germline V gene lookup returns CDR1 MNHEY and CDR2 SMNVEV (reference sequence). The CDR3 runs to 14 residues. DNA of the CDR3: TGTGCCAGCAGTTTAGTGGGGAAGGGGCAGCCCCAGCATTTT. This codes for CASSLVGKGQPQHF.

The V gene is TRBV7-9, the J gene TRBJ2-3; weak D call: TRBD2 (5 bases). The CDR3 is 15 residues long. Trimming shortened V by 4 bases and J by 2 bases, and 13 bases separated the two germline ends. CDR1 SEHNR and CDR2 FQNEAQ come from the germline V gene (reference sequence). The CDR3 sequence is CASSSGLTTTDTQYF. DNA of the CDR3: TGTGCCAGCAGCTCCGGACTCACGACCACAGATACGCAGTATTTT.

A few counts support this clone. The chain joins TRBV19 to TRBJ1-1, with D possibly being TRBD1 (5 bases). This CDR3 spans 11 amino acids. Germline V gene data show CDR1 as LNHDA and CDR2 as SQIVND (reference sequence). V lost 10 bases and J lost 0, with 6 bases in between. The CDR3 here is CATRVNTEAFF. The CDR3 nucleotides are TGTGCCACCAGGGTGAACACTGAAGCTTTCTTT.

Comment on this clone: The sample holds other DNA sequences that translate to the same CDR3. V and J are TRBV7-9 and TRBJ1-1, with a possible D match to TRBD1 (5 bases). The CDR3 has 14 residues. The V gene lost 0 bases and the J gene lost 1 base, with 6 bases spanning the gap. Germline V gene data show CDR1 as SEHNR and CDR2 as FQNEAQ (reference sequence). This chain's CDR3 is CASSLAGGNTEAFF. CDR3 bases: TGTGCCAGCAGCTTAGCGGGGGGGAACACTGAAGCTTTCTTT.

The rearrangement links TRBV5-4 to TRBJ2-1; the match to TRBD2 covers 11 bases. After removal of 2 bases from V and 7 bases from J, the junction contained 5 bases not matched to a gene. The CDR3 sequence is 15 residues long. Germline CDR1 and CDR2: SGHNT and YYREEE (reference sequence). CDR3 sequence: CASSLELAGVNEQFF. CDR3 DNA sequence: TGTGCCAGCAGCTTAGAACTAGCGGGAGTAAATGAGCAGTTCTTC.

V and J are TRBV5-1 and TRBJ2-7; a possible D gene is TRBD1 (5 bases). This CDR3 spans 14 amino acids. The germline gives CDR1 SGHRS, CDR2 YFSETQ. V dropped 0 bases and J dropped 7 bases, with 14 bases sitting between them. The CDR3 sequence is CASSLETGFQEQYF. The CDR3 DNA reads as TGCGCCAGCAGCTTGGAAACAGGTTTCCAGGAGCAGTACTTC.

Comment on this clone: Distinct nucleotide sequences in the sample also encode this CDR3. V and J are TRBV5-1 and TRBJ1-5; D is perhaps TRBD1 (5 bases). The CDR3 has 15 amino acids. Deletions cut 1 base from V and 3 bases from J, with 11 bases between. CDR1 and CDR2 (germline): SGHRS, YFSETQ. The CDR3 nucleotides are TGCGCCAGCAGCTTGATGGCAGGGTCCAATCAGCCCCAGCATTTT. Protein product: CASSLMAGSNQPQHF. The entire variable domain, with the rest obtained from reference TRBV5-1 and TRBJ1-5, is as follows: KAGVTQTPRYLIKTRGQQVTLSCSPISGHRSVSWYQQTPGQGLQFLFEYFSETQRNKGNFPGRFSGRQFSNSRSEMNVSTLELGDSALYLCASSLMAGSNQPQHFGDGTRLSIL.